Following are 21 T cell receptor beta chains from one sample sequenced in a study of PD-1 blockade in classical Hodgkin lymphoma. The data were produced by immunoSEQ multiplex PCR, yet TCRdb's version contains in-frame clones alone and is incomplete. The data show more than 14,000 clones, roughly 68% seen once. Autologous stem cell transplantation was followed by relapse in every patient, and brentuximab vedotin exposure varied. This sample comprised peripheral blood mononuclear cells (PBMCs), obtained at baseline. The receptors shown here come from a human donor with classical Hodgkin lymphoma.

In its sample, this clone ranks as medium-sized. V is TRBV28 and J is TRBJ1-1, with unresolved D. Germline V gene sequence: CDR1 MDHEN, CDR2 SYDVKM. V lost 3 bases, J lost 1 base, and 15 bases lay in between. The length of the CDR3 is 16 residues. The chain's CDR3 is CASSLSWKLANTEAFF. CDR3 sequence (DNA): TGTGCCAGCAGTTTGTCTTGGAAACTGGCGAACACTGAAGCTTTCTTT. Full variable domain (remainder filled in from reference TRBV28 and TRBJ1-1): DVKVTQSSRYLVKRTGEKVFLECVQDMDHENMFWYRQDPGLGLRLIYFSYDVKMKEKGDIPEGYSVSREKKERFSLILESASTNQTSMYLCASSLSWKLANTEAFFGQGTRLTVV.

The chain employs TRBV27 and TRBJ1-4; 7 nucleotides align to TRBD1. Germline CDR1 reads MNHEY; CDR2 reads SMNVEV (reference sequence). CDR3 length equals 15 residues. V lost 5 bases to trimming and J lost 5 bases; unmatched junction nucleotides: 8. CDR3 DNA: TGTGCCAGCAGTATCAGGGACAGACGAAATGAAAAACTGTTTTTT. It yields the protein CASSIRDRRNEKLFF.

The CDR3 loop is CASSSGTYSYNEQFF. The CDR3 nucleotides are TGTGCCAGCAGCTCCGGGACTTACTCCTACAATGAGCAGTTCTTC. The gene calls are TRBV7-6 and TRBJ2-1; D perhaps matches TRBD2 (6 bases). The ends were cut back, 4 bases at V and 0 bases at J, with 10 bases in the middle. CDR3 length equals 15 residues. Germline V gives CDR1 SGHVS, CDR2 FNYEAQ.

The CDR3 loop is CASSYSPGLGAGELFF. DNA for the CDR3: TGTGCCAGCAGTTACTCCCCGGGACTAGGGGCCGGGGAGCTGTTTTTT. The chain couples TRBV6-5 to TRBJ2-2; 8 nucleotides align to TRBD2. Germline assignment: CDR1 MNHEY and CDR2 SVGAGI. The CDR3 runs 16 residues. V shed 0 bases and J 6 bases; nucleotides not matched to a gene: 6.

The rearrangement links TRBV5-1 to TRBJ2-3; 11 bases agree with TRBD2. Trimming at V came to 3 bases and at J to 0 bases, leaving 15 bases not matched to a gene. This CDR3 contains 20 residues. Germline lookup yields CDR1 SGHRS and CDR2 YFSETQ. This CDR3 reads CASSYGPGLAEGTSTDTQYF. CDR3 bases: TGCGCCAGCAGCTATGGACCGGGACTAGCGGAGGGAACTAGCACAGATACGCAGTATTTT.

This clone came up a few times. The limits of the CDR3 on the DNA are not certain, so only TCRdb's listed CDR3 is given. The chain is built from TRBV19 and TRBJ2-7. The CDR3 length is 13 residues, termini included. Per germline, CDR1 LNHDA and CDR2 SQIVND (reference sequence). This CDR3 is CASSISAPYEQYF.

A single count supports this clone. The chain has TRBV28 and TRBJ1-2; tentatively, D is TRBD1 (5 bases). This CDR3 region has 15 residues. CDR1 MDHEN and CDR2 SYDVKM come from the germline V gene. V lost 7 bases to trimming and J lost 4 bases, with 19 bases between them. The CDR3 here is CASTGRDFGAYGYTF. CDR3 DNA sequence: TGTGCCAGCACCGGAAGAGACTTCGGGGCCTATGGCTACACCTTC.

This chain uses TRBV10-3 with TRBJ2-3; TRBD2 might be the D (6 bases). Germline CDR1 and CDR2: ENHRY and SYGVKD. The CDR3 sequence is 15 residues long. Trimming pared 6 bases from V and 2 bases from J, leaving 15 bases between. CDR3 in amino acids: CAIRRAGGNTDTQYF. Written as DNA, the CDR3 is TGTGCCATCAGGAGGGCCGGCGGGAACACAGATACGCAGTATTTT.

The chain couples TRBV28 to TRBJ1-4, with no clear D. The germline V and J ends were trimmed by 3 bases and 6 bases, with 11 bases remaining between them. From germline, CDR1 is MDHEN and CDR2 SYDVKM. The CDR3 extends over 14 amino acids. DNA for the CDR3: TGTGCCAGCAGTTTGACGGGGTTTGATGAAAAACTGTTTTTT. Translating gives CASSLTGFDEKLFF.

A few counts support this clone. The gene calls are TRBV6-6 and TRBJ2-1, with D perhaps TRBD2 (5 bases). The V and J ends lost 0 bases and 8 bases respectively, with 14 bases between them. CDR1 is MNHNY and CDR2 is SVGAGI in the germline V gene (reference sequence). This CDR3 is 15 amino acids long. The CDR3 region has the DNA TGTGCCAGCAGTTACTCTGCATCCCTCGGGGATGAGCAGTTCTTC. It encodes CASSYSASLGDEQFF.

The V call is TRBV6-1, the J call TRBJ1-2; no reliable D call. Germline V gives CDR1 MNHNS, CDR2 SASEGT. The length of the CDR3 is 13 residues. Trimming removed 0 bases from V and 9 bases from J, with 11 bases in between. CDR3: CASSEANGLRYTF. CDR3 in DNA: TGTGCCAGCAGTGAAGCTAACGGACTACGCTACACCTTC.

J is TRBJ2-2 and V is TRBV19; D is possibly TRBD2 (6 bases). This CDR3 is 13 amino acids long. The germline CDR1 and CDR2 sequences are LNHDA and SQIVND (reference sequence). The germline V and J ends were trimmed by 5 bases and 7 bases, with 11 bases remaining between them. The CDR3 region is CASSPRGDGELFF. CDR3 DNA sequence: TGTGCCAGTAGTCCGCGGGGTGACGGGGAGCTGTTTTTT.

V and J are TRBV6-1 and TRBJ2-1, with a tentative D call TRBD1 (7 bases). The V and J ends lost 11 bases and 4 bases respectively, with 15 bases between them. This CDR3 contains 13 residues. The germline V gene encodes CDR1 MNHNS and CDR2 SASEGT. CDR3 protein: CALAGTVYNEQFF. In nucleotides, the CDR3 is TGTGCCCTCGCGGGGACAGTTTACAATGAGCAGTTCTTC.

The chain links TRBV5-4 to TRBJ1-4; unclear D gene. V lost 1 base and J 5 bases, leaving 9 bases between the germline ends. From germline, CDR1 is SGHNT and CDR2 YYREEE (reference sequence). The CDR3 has 14 residues. The CDR3 reads CASSLPGNNEKLFF. CDR3 bases: TGTGCCAGCAGCTTGCCCGGGAACAATGAAAAACTGTTTTTT.

This clone is deemed medium-sized. The DNA for the CDR3 is TGTGCCAGCAGTTACTTCCCCACAGGGCTCGGGGAGCTGTTTTTT. It translates to CASSYFPTGLGELFF. V gene TRBV6-5 combines with J gene TRBJ2-2; D may be TRBD1 (6 bases). The V and J ends lost 1 base and 7 bases respectively, with 13 bases between them. The CDR3 has 15 amino acids. Germline V gene data show CDR1 as MNHEY and CDR2 as SVGAGI.

The chain uses TRBV5-1 and TRBJ1-1, with no clear D. Germline V gene sequence: CDR1 SGHRS, CDR2 YFSETQ. This CDR3 has 15 residues. V was shortened by 5 bases and J by 0 bases, with 14 bases between the two germline ends. In DNA form, the CDR3 reads TGCGCCAGCAGTCCTGAAATATTCATGAACACTGAAGCTTTCTTT. Translation gives CASSPEIFMNTEAFF.

The rearrangement uses TRBV5-5 and TRBJ2-5; TRBD2 is a possible D gene (6 bases). V lost 6 bases and J lost 4, with 16 bases in between. This CDR3 has 14 residues. Germline V gene lookup returns CDR1 SGHKS and CDR2 YYEKEE (reference sequence). CDR3 DNA sequence: TGTGCCAGCACCCTACATCTGGGGGGAGAGACCCAGTACTTC. Translated: CASTLHLGGETQYF.

This clone appeared a single time. This chain connects TRBV6-6 to TRBJ2-7, with D possibly matching TRBD2 (5 bases). CDR3 size: 13 residues. Germline V lookup: CDR1 MNHNY, CDR2 SVGAGI (reference sequence). V dropped 5 bases and J dropped 0 bases, with 8 bases sitting between them. CDR3 sequence: CASSSGYSYEQYF. The CDR3 DNA reads as TGTGCCAGCAGTAGCGGCTACTCCTACGAGCAGTACTTC.

This clone has just one count. V usage is TRBV30 and J usage is TRBJ1-3, with 7 bases aligning to TRBD1. The CDR3 spans 19 residues. Germline V CDR1 and CDR2: GTSNPN, SVGIG (reference sequence). V lost 2 bases to trimming and J lost 6 bases; unmatched junction nucleotides: 22. CDR3 in amino acids: CAWSLRDRTNWKTPNTIYF. CDR3 in DNA: TGTGCCTGGAGTCTCCGGGACAGAACTAACTGGAAAACACCAAACACCATATATTTT.

The gene calls are TRBV5-6 and TRBJ2-7, with 10 bases matching TRBD2. V trimming: 4 bases; J trimming: 11 bases; junction bases outside the gene matches: 15. CDR3 size: 15 residues. The germline gives CDR1 SGHDT, CDR2 YYEEEE. CDR3 coding DNA: TGTGCCAGCAGCGCCGGACTAGCGGTCCTAATAGGGGAGTACTTC. Translating it yields CASSAGLAVLIGEYF.

Regarding this clone: Other nucleotide sequences from this sample produce the same CDR3. The chain is built from TRBV7-2 and TRBJ2-7, with 7 nucleotides matching TRBD1. This CDR3 contains 15 residues. The V gene's germline CDR1 is SGHTA and CDR2 FQGNSA. V was pared by 1 base and J by 1 base, with 4 bases of the junction left unmatched. CDR3 in DNA: TGTGCCAGCAGCTTAGGGGGGACAGCATCCTACGAGCAGTACTTC. Translating gives CASSLGGTASYEQYF.